The entry that follows covers one TCR beta chain sequence. This may be a read error: a much more frequent sequence differs by one nucleotide. The record originates from a study of molecular identifiers for immune sequencing clone quantification. CDR1 and CDR2 from the germline V gene are SQVTM and ANQGSEA. This CDR3 has 13 amino acids. TCR libraries were built in bulk with a published protocol and specific TCR primers. TCRdb redid the calling of the PCR reads with MiXCR, one entry per CDR3 protein. The table shows 300,000 to 400,000 distinct CDR3 sequences, with 24% occurring only once. The sequence came from a human donor in good health. Some libraries in this study had Jurkat cell RNA spiked in. V gene TRBV29-1 combines with J gene TRBJ2-2; D is perhaps TRBD2 (5 bases). Sequenced sample: naive CD8+ T cells from blood, with Jurkat cell RNA spiked in. The subset here: FACS-sorted CD8+CD4-CCR7+CD45RA+ naive T cells. The CDR3 DNA reads TGCAGCGTAACAAGCGCGAACACCGGGGAGCTGGTTTTT. Amino acids: CSVTSANTGELVF.